The 15 T cell receptor beta chains reported below all come from one sample, sequenced in a study of CD8 T cells in Susac syndrome. Random hexamers were used to reverse transcribe roughly 0.45 to 1 ug of RNA. In TCRdb, the immunoSEQ multiplex PCR reads were re-called with MiXCR into one record per CDR3 protein. The top ten hold 0.14% of the sample, which has under 150,000 distinct CDR3 sequences, 95% seen once. Input material: CD4+ T cells from PBMCs. The receptors here all came from a human donor with Susac syndrome.

This clonotype has only one observation. V gene TRBV20-1 combines with J gene TRBJ1-2; D may be TRBD1 (5 bases). The length of the CDR3 is 13 residues. The V and J ends lost 3 bases and 6 bases respectively, with 14 bases between them. The V gene's germline CDR1 is DFQATT and CDR2 SNEGSKA (reference sequence). The CDR3 sequence: CSARTAPPHGYTF. The CDR3 DNA sequence: TGCAGTGCTAGGACAGCCCCTCCGCATGGCTACACCTTC.

V and J are TRBV14 and TRBJ2-7; 10 bases line up with TRBD1. V shed 3 bases, J shed 7 bases, and the junction held 12 bases outside the gene matches. The CDR3 loop spans 16 amino acids. Germline CDR1 reads SGHDN; CDR2 reads FVKESK. The CDR3: CASSQRPGQGSWEQYF. The CDR3 nucleotides read TGTGCCAGCAGCCAGCGACCGGGACAGGGGTCGTGGGAGCAGTACTTC.

The chain joins TRBV20-1 to TRBJ2-3; a weak D match, TRBD2 (6 bases). Germline values: CDR1 DFQATT, CDR2 SNEGSKA (reference sequence). The CDR3 covers 13 residues. The V end lost 3 bases, the J end lost 4 bases, and 11 bases lay between the germline ends. CDR3 coding DNA: TGCAGTGCTAGCGGGAGTGGGGCAGATACGCAGTATTTT. The encoded protein is CSASGSGADTQYF.

This rearrangement joins TRBV3-1 to TRBJ1-1; 7 bases match TRBD1. The germline gives CDR1 LGHDT, CDR2 YNNKEL (reference sequence). J gave up 7 bases and V 5 bases, and 4 bases lay outside the gene matches. The CDR3 length is 12 residues. CDR3 sequence reads: CASSGWDSEAFF. DNA for the CDR3: TGTGCCAGCAGCGGATGGGACAGTGAAGCTTTCTTT. Complete variable domain (other parts from reference TRBV3-1 and TRBJ1-1): DTAVSQTPKYLVTQMGNDKSIKCEQNLGHDTMYWYKQDSKKFLKIMFSYNNKELIINETVPNRFSPKSPDKAHLNLHINSLELGDSAVYFCASSGWDSEAFFGQGTRLTVV.

The V call is TRBV6-2 or TRBV6-3, the J call TRBJ2-7, with D unresolved. The CDR3 has 13 amino acids. Trimming shortened V by 2 bases and J by 4 bases, and 9 bases separated the two germline ends. CDR1 and CDR2 from the germline V gene are MNHEY and SVGEGT. This CDR3 is CASSYGRYYEQYF. In DNA, the CDR3 is TGTGCCAGCAGTTACGGACGGTATTACGAGCAGTACTTC.

The rearrangement joins TRBV12-3 or TRBV12-4 to TRBJ1-1, with TRBD1 matching over 10 bases. V gave up 5 bases and J gave up 5 bases; unmatched junction bases: 5. CDR3 length equals 14 residues. CDR3 amino acids: CASSTDRGWTEAFF. CDR3 sequence (DNA): TGTGCCAGCAGTACGGACAGGGGGTGGACTGAAGCTTTCTTT.

This rearrangement joins TRBV29-1 to TRBJ1-1; the D gene is possibly TRBD1 (6 bases). V lost 5 bases to trimming and J lost 2 bases, with 12 bases between them. The CDR3 is made up of 13 amino acids. CDR1 and CDR2 from the germline V gene are SQVTM and ANQGSEA. CDR3 nucleotide sequence: TGCAGCGTTACCGGACAGTTAAACACTGAAGCTTTCTTT. Residues: CSVTGQLNTEAFF.

The count of this clonotype is one. The rearrangement uses TRBV10-3 and TRBJ1-1; D call uncertain. Trimming removed 3 bases from V and 0 bases from J, with 8 bases in between. CDR1 and CDR2 from the germline V gene are ENHRY and SYGVKD. This CDR3 is 14 amino acids long. The CDR3 DNA follows: TGTGCCATCAGTGACCCCGTTCTGAACACTGAAGCTTTCTTT. Amino acids: CAISDPVLNTEAFF.

This rearrangement joins TRBV20-1 to TRBJ2-1; D uncertain. V was cut by 0 bases and J by 0 bases, with 9 bases left in between. The CDR3 loop spans 15 amino acids. Looked up from germline, CDR1 is DFQATT and CDR2 is SNEGSKA (reference sequence). This CDR3 is CSARDEVSSYNEQFF. The CDR3 DNA reads TGCAGTGCTAGAGATGAGGTTAGCTCCTACAATGAGCAGTTCTTC.

The rearrangement uses TRBV12-3 or TRBV12-4 and TRBJ2-4; D perhaps matches TRBD2 (6 bases). The CDR3 is made up of 16 amino acids. V was trimmed by 6 bases and J by 1 base, leaving 16 bases between them. The DNA for the CDR3 is TGTGCCAGCAGCCTCACTAGCATCGATGCCAAAAACATTCAGTACTTC. Translation gives CASSLTSIDAKNIQYF.

This rearrangement joins TRBV12-3 or TRBV12-4 to TRBJ1-2, with a tentative D call TRBD1 (6 bases). The CDR3 consists of 17 residues. V was shortened by 7 bases and J by 0 bases, with 21 bases between the two germline ends. In DNA, the CDR3 is TGTGCCAGCACCGTGGGGGGGGCGCGTGGAGCTAACTATGGCTACACCTTC. Its protein product is CASTVGGARGANYGYTF.

This chain links TRBV20-1 with TRBJ2-7, with 9 bases matching TRBD2. The trim removed 6 bases at V and 3 bases at J, leaving 6 bases unmatched. The CDR3 is made up of 13 amino acids. CDR1 DFQATT and CDR2 SNEGSKA come from the germline V gene (reference sequence). CDR3 sequence (DNA): TGCAGTGCCCGGGGCGGGGGGGTCTACGAGCAGTACTTC. The encoded protein is CSARGGGVYEQYF.

This chain links TRBV11-2 with TRBJ2-2; weak D call: TRBD2 (6 bases). V was pared by 7 bases and J by 2 bases, with 8 bases between. Germline V gene lookup returns CDR1 SGHAT and CDR2 FQNNGV. CDR3 size: 13 residues. The chain's CDR3 is CASNGRNTGELFF. CDR3 nucleotide sequence: TGTGCCAGCAACGGGAGAAACACCGGGGAGCTGTTTTTT.

The J gene is TRBJ2-5, the V gene TRBV29-1, with TRBD2 identical over 9 bases. The ends lost 4 bases at V and 5 bases at J; junction bases unmatched: 8. The CDR3 is made up of 14 amino acids. Germline CDR1 reads SQVTM; CDR2 reads ANQGSEA. CDR3 protein: CSVVWVAGGETQYF. CDR3 nucleotides: TGCAGCGTTGTTTGGGTGGCGGGAGGGGAGACCCAGTACTTC.

CDR3 amino acids: CASSAGRNSNQPQHF. DNA for the CDR3: TGTGCCAGCAGCGCCGGGAGGAATAGCAATCAGCCCCAGCATTTT. The chain combines TRBV9 with TRBJ1-5; D gene unclear. This CDR3 spans 15 amino acids. Germline V gene data show CDR1 as SGDLS and CDR2 as YYNGEE. Deletions cut 3 bases from V and 0 bases from J, with 10 bases between.